This T cell receptor (beta chain) comes out of a study of blood T cell repertoires in COVID-19. Overall study: Researchers got acute and convalescent COVID-19 samples from the United States, Italy and Spain.

Sequencing used immunoSEQ multiplex PCR; TCRdb keeps in-frame clones, though not all of them. This sample has 250,000 to 300,000 clones; 80% to 90% occur once, and the top ten carry about 16%. The participants were between about 18 and 90 years old and came from some 23 US areas. Assignment of participants to cohorts was predicated upon participant-reported clinical history. Recovery meant two consecutive negative NP/OP PCR tests, professional clearance, or resolved symptoms. The V end was cut by 1 base, the J end by 8 bases, with 7 bases between. The CDR3 loop spans 12 amino acids. CDR1 and CDR2 (germline): SGHRS, YFSETQ.

Specimen: PBMCs or T cells enriched from blood (not recorded which). This TCR was recovered from a man between 18 and 29 years old who had recovered from COVID-19. The J gene is TRBJ2-1, the V gene TRBV5-1, with unresolved D. The CDR3 sequence: CASSLRSYEQFF. CDR3 in DNA: TGCGCCAGCAGCTTGCGTTCCTATGAGCAGTTCTTC.